The rows below give T cell receptor beta chains drawn from one sample of a study of shared clonotypes between healthy human individuals. Profiled with immunoSEQ multiplex PCR; TCRdb holds only in-frame clones, not every one. Here the sample spans some 2.1 million clones, roughly 93% being singletons. Sequencing was done on a sample of naive CD8+ T cells from PBMCs. The receptors originated from a man between 18 and 35 years old in good health. Some clones in this sample may be carry-over from other donors' samples. Each CDR3 is given with its conserved first and last residue. A D gene is named only where the DNA matches it firmly. Size is omitted from some rows. Given values are once, few, many or a class for expanded clones.

CDR3 protein: CASSLYPETFSNQPQHF
CDR3 DNA: TGTGCCAGCAGTTTATACCCCGAGACATTTAGCAATCAGCCCCAGCATTTT
V gene: TRBV28
clone size: -
D gene: -
J gene: TRBJ1-5

CDR3 protein: CASSYSLPIPNEQFF
CDR3 DNA: TGTGCCAGCAGTTACTCCCTCCCAATACCGAATGAGCAGTTCTTC
V gene: TRBV6-5
clone size: -
D gene: -
J gene: TRBJ2-1

CDR3 protein: CASSLEISSGNTGELFF
CDR3 DNA: TGTGCCAGCAGCTTAGAAATTTCTAGCGGGAACACCGGGGAGCTGTTTTTT
V gene: TRBV11-2
clone size: -
D gene: TRBD2
J gene: TRBJ2-2

CDR3 protein: CASSFQNTEAFF
CDR3 DNA: TGTGCCAGCAGCTTTCAGAACACTGAAGCTTTCTTT
V gene: TRBV5-6
clone size: -
D gene: -
J gene: TRBJ1-1

CDR3 protein: CASSFGTGWYEQYF
CDR3 DNA: TGTGCCAGCAGCTTCGGGACAGGGTGGTATGAGCAGTACTTC
V gene: TRBV7-8
clone size: -
D gene: TRBD1
J gene: TRBJ2-7

CDR3 protein: CASSTRAGKFNQPQHF
CDR3 DNA: TGTGCCAGTAGCACTCGGGCAGGGAAGTTTAATCAGCCCCAGCATTTT
V gene: TRBV19
clone size: -
D gene: -
J gene: TRBJ1-5

CDR3 protein: CASSLGGGRTEAFF
CDR3 DNA: TGTGCCAGCAGTTTAGGTGGGGGGCGAACTGAAGCTTTCTTT
V gene: TRBV27
clone size: -
D gene: -
J gene: TRBJ1-1

CDR3 protein: CAISERIPSYEQYF
CDR3 DNA: TGTGCCATCAGTGAACGAATTCCCTCCTACGAGCAGTACTTC
V gene: TRBV10-3
clone size: -
D gene: -
J gene: TRBJ2-7

CDR3 protein: CASSFIAGGPTDTQYF
CDR3 DNA: TGTGCCAGCAGCTTCATAGCGGGAGGGCCGACAGATACGCAGTATTTT
V gene: TRBV5-4
clone size: -
D gene: TRBD2
J gene: TRBJ2-3

CDR3 protein: CASSLEGNEKLFF
CDR3 DNA: TGTGCCAGCAGTTTGGAGGGAAATGAAAAACTGTTTTTT
V gene: TRBV28
clone size: -
D gene: -
J gene: TRBJ1-4

CDR3 protein: CASDTGAYYSNQPQHF
CDR3 DNA: TGTGCCAGTGACACAGGGGCCTACTATAGCAATCAGCCCCAGCATTTT
V gene: TRBV19
clone size: -
D gene: TRBD1
J gene: TRBJ1-5

CDR3 protein: CASSLRGERAAEQYF
CDR3 DNA: TGTGCCAGCAGTTTAAGAGGGGAAAGGGCCGCGGAGCAGTACTTC
V gene: TRBV28
clone size: -
D gene: -
J gene: TRBJ2-7

CDR3 protein: CASRIQGGNTEAFF
CDR3 DNA: TGTGCCAGCAGGATACAGGGGGGAAACACTGAAGCTTTCTTT
V gene: TRBV28
clone size: -
D gene: TRBD1
J gene: TRBJ1-1

CDR3 protein: CASIGRIMNTEAFF
CDR3 DNA: TGTGCCAGCATCGGGAGAATCATGAACACTGAAGCTTTCTTT
V gene: TRBV27
clone size: -
D gene: -
J gene: TRBJ1-1

CDR3 protein: CASSFGETQYF
CDR3 DNA: TGTGCCAGCAGCTTCGGAGAGACCCAGTACTTC
V gene: TRBV7-9
clone size: few
D gene: -
J gene: TRBJ2-5

CDR3 protein: CASSVFGRNTEAFF
CDR3 DNA: TGTGCCAGCAGTGTTTTCGGCAGGAACACTGAAGCTTTCTTT
V gene: TRBV28
clone size: -
D gene: -
J gene: TRBJ1-1

CDR3 protein: CASSTTGGEQFF
CDR3 DNA: TGTGCCAGCAGTACGACAGGCGGTGAGCAGTTCTTC
V gene: TRBV6-5
clone size: once
D gene: -
J gene: TRBJ2-1

CDR3 protein: CASSGTSGSGSYNEQFF
CDR3 DNA: TGTGCCAGCTCCGGGACTAGCGGGAGTGGTTCCTACAATGAGCAGTTCTTC
V gene: TRBV25-1
clone size: -
D gene: TRBD2
J gene: TRBJ2-1

CDR3 protein: CAWSVRIRGLDTEAFF
CDR3 DNA: TGTGCCTGGAGTGTACGTATCAGGGGGCTGGACACTGAAGCTTTCTTT
V gene: TRBV30
clone size: -
D gene: TRBD1
J gene: TRBJ1-1

CDR3 protein: CASSAYQGDEKLFF
CDR3 DNA: TGTGCCAGCAGCGCTTATCAGGGGGATGAAAAACTGTTTTTT
V gene: TRBV6-4
clone size: -
D gene: TRBD1
J gene: TRBJ1-4

CDR3 protein: CASSPDRGSYNEQFF
CDR3 DNA: TGTGCCAGCAGTCCGGACAGGGGCTCCTACAATGAGCAGTTCTTC
V gene: TRBV6-5
clone size: -
D gene: TRBD1
J gene: TRBJ2-1

CDR3 protein: CASMTAGEETQYF
CDR3 DNA: TGTGCCAGCATGACAGCGGGAGAGGAGACCCAGTACTTC
V gene: TRBV6-5
clone size: -
D gene: TRBD2
J gene: TRBJ2-5

CDR3 protein: CASSLSPGLPYNSPLHF
CDR3 DNA: TGTGCCAGCAGTTTATCACCGGGCCTTCCTTATAATTCACCCCTCCACTTT
V gene: TRBV27
clone size: -
D gene: -
J gene: TRBJ1-6

CDR3 protein: CASSQGLAGVGNEQFF
CDR3 DNA: TGCGCCAGCAGCCAAGGCCTAGCGGGAGTTGGGAATGAGCAGTTCTTC
V gene: TRBV4-3
clone size: -
D gene: TRBD2
J gene: TRBJ2-1

CDR3 protein: CASSLVHPGHEAFF
CDR3 DNA: TGTGCCAGCAGTTTAGTACACCCGGGCCATGAAGCTTTCTTT
V gene: TRBV28
clone size: -
D gene: -
J gene: TRBJ1-1

CDR3 protein: CASSVGRGLLQETQYF
CDR3 DNA: TGTGCCAGCAGCGTAGGACGGGGGCTCCTTCAAGAGACCCAGTACTTC
V gene: TRBV9
clone size: -
D gene: -
J gene: TRBJ2-5

CDR3 protein: CASSQGTGTANTEAFF
CDR3 DNA: TGCGCCAGCAGCCAAGGGACCGGGACGGCGAACACTGAAGCTTTCTTT
V gene: TRBV4-3
clone size: -
D gene: -
J gene: TRBJ1-1

CDR3 protein: CASSLGDRGPTLGGANVLTF
CDR3 DNA: TGTGCCAGCAGCTTAGGGGACAGGGGACCTACCCTTGGAGGGGCCAACGTCCTGACTTTC
V gene: TRBV7-8
clone size: once
D gene: TRBD1
J gene: TRBJ2-6

CDR3 protein: CASSPRSGSPYNEQFF
CDR3 DNA: TGTGCCAGCAGCCCCAGGAGCGGGAGTCCTTACAATGAGCAGTTCTTC
V gene: TRBV13
clone size: once
D gene: TRBD2
J gene: TRBJ2-1

CDR3 protein: CASQAGGGPGNEQFF
CDR3 DNA: TGTGCCTCCCAGGCCGGGGGAGGGCCTGGGAATGAGCAGTTCTTC
V gene: TRBV9
clone size: -
D gene: TRBD2
J gene: TRBJ2-1

CDR3 protein: CARPTVWEQYF
CDR3 DNA: TGTGCCAGACCGACGGTGTGGGAGCAGTACTTC
V gene: TRBV19
clone size: -
D gene: -
J gene: TRBJ2-7

CDR3 protein: CASSQDPGVVYGYTF
CDR3 DNA: TGCGCCAGCAGCCAAGATCCGGGGGTGGTCTATGGCTACACCTTC
V gene: TRBV4-1
clone size: few
D gene: -
J gene: TRBJ1-2

CDR3 protein: CASSPGGEQYF
CDR3 DNA: TGTGCCAGCAGCCCTGGCGGCGAGCAGTACTTC
V gene: TRBV5-4
clone size: -
D gene: -
J gene: TRBJ2-7

CDR3 protein: CASSPTGWGKNYEQYF
CDR3 DNA: TGTGCCAGCAGTCCGACCGGTTGGGGTAAGAACTACGAGCAGTACTTC
V gene: TRBV27
clone size: -
D gene: -
J gene: TRBJ2-7

CDR3 protein: CASSLPLRPDTDTQYF
CDR3 DNA: TGTGCCAGCAGCTTACCTTTGAGGCCCGATACAGATACGCAGTATTTT
V gene: TRBV12-1
clone size: -
D gene: -
J gene: TRBJ2-3

CDR3 protein: CASKTGDPLGYTF
CDR3 DNA: TGTGCCAGCAAAACCGGGGACCCCCTTGGCTACACCTTC
V gene: TRBV7-9
clone size: -
D gene: -
J gene: TRBJ1-2

CDR3 protein: CAISEMSSPSYEQYF
CDR3 DNA: TGTGCCATCAGTGAAATGAGTAGTCCCTCCTACGAGCAGTACTTC
V gene: TRBV10-3
clone size: -
D gene: -
J gene: TRBJ2-7

CDR3 protein: CASKRLAGGSSYNEQFF
CDR3 DNA: TGCGCCAGCAAACGGCTAGCGGGGGGGAGCTCCTACAATGAGCAGTTCTTC
V gene: TRBV10-2
clone size: -
D gene: TRBD2
J gene: TRBJ2-1

CDR3 protein: CASRVAGGRTGELFF
CDR3 DNA: TGTGCCAGCAGAGTAGCGGGAGGGCGGACCGGGGAGCTGTTTTTT
V gene: TRBV6-5
clone size: -
D gene: TRBD2
J gene: TRBJ2-2

CDR3 protein: CASSSGQGAGGSHQPQHF
CDR3 DNA: TGTGCCAGCAGCTCGGGACAGGGAGCGGGAGGGTCACATCAGCCCCAGCATTTT
V gene: TRBV27
clone size: -
D gene: TRBD1
J gene: TRBJ1-5

CDR3 protein: CASSVGKGQGYGYTF
CDR3 DNA: TGTGCCAGCAGCGTAGGGAAGGGACAGGGCTATGGCTACACCTTC
V gene: TRBV9
clone size: -
D gene: TRBD1
J gene: TRBJ1-2

CDR3 protein: CASSEGVGGTYEQYF
CDR3 DNA: TGTGCCAGCAGTGAAGGTGTGGGGGGTACGTACGAGCAGTACTTC
V gene: TRBV6-1
clone size: -
D gene: -
J gene: TRBJ2-7

CDR3 protein: CASSFPGGFSYEQYF
CDR3 DNA: TGTGCCAGCAGTTTCCCAGGGGGATTCTCCTACGAGCAGTACTTC
V gene: TRBV28
clone size: -
D gene: TRBD1
J gene: TRBJ2-7

CDR3 protein: CASSFRTSGSAGELFF
CDR3 DNA: TGTGCCAGCAGCTTCCGGACTAGCGGGAGTGCCGGGGAGCTGTTTTTT
V gene: TRBV11-2
clone size: -
D gene: TRBD2
J gene: TRBJ2-2

CDR3 protein: CASSPHDRAAGYTF
CDR3 DNA: TGCGCCAGCAGCCCCCATGACAGGGCGGCTGGCTACACCTTC
V gene: TRBV5-1
clone size: -
D gene: TRBD1
J gene: TRBJ1-2

CDR3 protein: CATSRDRNWGDTQYF
CDR3 DNA: TGTGCCACCAGCAGAGATCGGAACTGGGGGGATACGCAGTATTTT
V gene: TRBV15
clone size: -
D gene: -
J gene: TRBJ2-3

CDR3 protein: CASSQGTGLYYGYTF
CDR3 DNA: TGCGCCAGCAGCCAAGGTACAGGGCTGTACTATGGCTACACCTTC
V gene: TRBV4-3
clone size: -
D gene: -
J gene: TRBJ1-2

CDR3 protein: CASRVGLSNQPQHF
CDR3 DNA: TGTGCCAGCAGGGTGGGACTTTCCAATCAGCCCCAGCATTTT
V gene: TRBV27
clone size: -
D gene: -
J gene: TRBJ1-5

CDR3 protein: CASSSGGGGQPQHF
CDR3 DNA: TGTGCCAGCAGTTCAGGGGGCGGTGGTCAGCCCCAGCATTTT
V gene: TRBV2
clone size: -
D gene: TRBD1
J gene: TRBJ1-5

CDR3 protein: CASSPTSGVRNEQFF
CDR3 DNA: TGTGCCAGCAGCCCTACTAGCGGGGTTCGGAATGAGCAGTTCTTC
V gene: TRBV7-9
clone size: -
D gene: TRBD2
J gene: TRBJ2-1

CDR3 protein: CASSPTGTSESTQYF
CDR3 DNA: TGTGCCAGCAGCCCAACCGGGACTAGCGAGTCTACGCAGTATTTT
V gene: TRBV6-5
clone size: -
D gene: TRBD2
J gene: TRBJ2-3

CDR3 protein: CATSVDRYTDTQYF
CDR3 DNA: TGTGCCACCAGCGTAGACAGGTACACAGATACGCAGTATTTT
V gene: TRBV15
clone size: -
D gene: -
J gene: TRBJ2-3